A single TCR beta chain is shown here with its context. The antigen remains undetermined. This sample was taken from a study of cytomegalovirus exposure and HLA in healthy donors. Germline CDR1 and CDR2: SQVTM and ANQGSEA. Trimming stripped 0 bases from V and 6 bases from J, with 9 bases between. The CDR3 has 13 amino acids. Broader study findings: Associated with cytomegalovirus, according to the listing, were fewer than 200 TCR beta chains. Reports described diagnosis of cytomegalovirus status by the classifier as highly specific and sensitive.

Sequenced by immunoSEQ multiplex PCR; TCRdb stores in-frame clones only, minus some. The sample records about 220,000 clones, around nine tenths being singletons. The sequenced sample was PBMCs. This TCR derives from a woman aged 18-29 years in good health and CMV-seronegative. The rearrangement uses TRBV29-1 and TRBJ2-1; D not resolved. The CDR3 DNA reads as TGCAGCGTTGAAGATCCTCCGCGCAATGAGCAGTTCTTC. Its protein is CSVEDPPRNEQFF.